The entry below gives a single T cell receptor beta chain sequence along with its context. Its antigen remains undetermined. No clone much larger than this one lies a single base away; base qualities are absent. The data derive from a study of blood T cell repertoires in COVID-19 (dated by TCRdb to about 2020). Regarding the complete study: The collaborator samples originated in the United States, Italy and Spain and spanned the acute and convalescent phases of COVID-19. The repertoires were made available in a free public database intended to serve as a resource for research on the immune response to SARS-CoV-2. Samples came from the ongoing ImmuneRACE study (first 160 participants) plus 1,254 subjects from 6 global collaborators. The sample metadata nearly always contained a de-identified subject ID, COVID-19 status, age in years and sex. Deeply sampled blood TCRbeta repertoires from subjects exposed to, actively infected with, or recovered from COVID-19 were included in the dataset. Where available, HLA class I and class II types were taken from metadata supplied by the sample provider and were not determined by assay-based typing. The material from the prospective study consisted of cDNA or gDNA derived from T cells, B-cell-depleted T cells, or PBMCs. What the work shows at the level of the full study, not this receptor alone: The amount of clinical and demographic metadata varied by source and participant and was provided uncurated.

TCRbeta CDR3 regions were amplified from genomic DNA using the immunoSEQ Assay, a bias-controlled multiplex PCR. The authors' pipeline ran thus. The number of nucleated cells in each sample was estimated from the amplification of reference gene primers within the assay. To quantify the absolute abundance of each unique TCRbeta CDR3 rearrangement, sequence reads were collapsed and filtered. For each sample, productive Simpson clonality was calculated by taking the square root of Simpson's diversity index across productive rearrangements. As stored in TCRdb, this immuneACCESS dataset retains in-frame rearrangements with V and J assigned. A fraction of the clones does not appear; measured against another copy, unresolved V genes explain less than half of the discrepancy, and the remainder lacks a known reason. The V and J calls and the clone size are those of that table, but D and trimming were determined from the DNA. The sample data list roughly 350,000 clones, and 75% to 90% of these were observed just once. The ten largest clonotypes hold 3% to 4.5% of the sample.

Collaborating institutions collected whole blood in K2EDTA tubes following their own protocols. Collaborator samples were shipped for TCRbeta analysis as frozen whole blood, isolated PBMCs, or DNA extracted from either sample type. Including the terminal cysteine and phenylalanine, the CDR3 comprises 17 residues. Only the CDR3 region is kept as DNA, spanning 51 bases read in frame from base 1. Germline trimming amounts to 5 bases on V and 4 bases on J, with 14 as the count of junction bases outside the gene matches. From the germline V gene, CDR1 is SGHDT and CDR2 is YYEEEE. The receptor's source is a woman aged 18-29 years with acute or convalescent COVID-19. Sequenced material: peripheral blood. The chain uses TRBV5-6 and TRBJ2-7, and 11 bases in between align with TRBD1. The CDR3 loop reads CASRANPGTGGIYEQYF. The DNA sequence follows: TGTGCCAGCAGAGCAAATCCCGGGACAGGGGGAATATACGAGCAGTACTTC.